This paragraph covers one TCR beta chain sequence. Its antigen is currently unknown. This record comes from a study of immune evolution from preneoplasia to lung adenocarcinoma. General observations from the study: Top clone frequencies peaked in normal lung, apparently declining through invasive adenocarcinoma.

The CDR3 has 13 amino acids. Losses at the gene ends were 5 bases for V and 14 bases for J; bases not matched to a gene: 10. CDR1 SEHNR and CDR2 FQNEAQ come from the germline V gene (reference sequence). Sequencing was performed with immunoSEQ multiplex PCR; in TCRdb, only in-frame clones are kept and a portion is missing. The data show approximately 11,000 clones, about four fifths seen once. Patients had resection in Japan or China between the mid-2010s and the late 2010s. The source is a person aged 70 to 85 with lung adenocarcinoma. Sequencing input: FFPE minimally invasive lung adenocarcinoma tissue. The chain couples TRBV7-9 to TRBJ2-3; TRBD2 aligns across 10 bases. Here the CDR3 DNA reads TGTGCCAGCAGCAAACCCAGCGGGAGGGCTGGGTATTTT. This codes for CASSKPSGRAGYF. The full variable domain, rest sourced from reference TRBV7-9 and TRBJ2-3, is DTGVSQNPRHKITKRGQNVTFRCDPISEHNRLYWYRQTLGQGPEFLTYFQNEAQLEKSRLLSDRFSAERPKGSFSTLEIQRTEQGDSAMYLCASSKPSGRAGYFGPGTRLTVL.